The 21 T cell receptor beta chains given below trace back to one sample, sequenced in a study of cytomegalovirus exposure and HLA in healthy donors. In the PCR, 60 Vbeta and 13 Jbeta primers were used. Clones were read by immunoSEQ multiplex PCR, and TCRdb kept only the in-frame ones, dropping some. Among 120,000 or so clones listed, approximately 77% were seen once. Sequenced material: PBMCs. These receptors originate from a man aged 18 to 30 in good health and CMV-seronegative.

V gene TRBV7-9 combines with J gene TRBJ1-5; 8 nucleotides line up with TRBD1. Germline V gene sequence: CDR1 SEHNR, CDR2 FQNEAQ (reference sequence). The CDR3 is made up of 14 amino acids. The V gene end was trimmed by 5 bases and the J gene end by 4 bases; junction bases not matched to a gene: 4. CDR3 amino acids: CASSDWTGNQPQHF. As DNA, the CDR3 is TGTGCCAGCAGCGACTGGACAGGGAATCAGCCCCAGCATTTT.

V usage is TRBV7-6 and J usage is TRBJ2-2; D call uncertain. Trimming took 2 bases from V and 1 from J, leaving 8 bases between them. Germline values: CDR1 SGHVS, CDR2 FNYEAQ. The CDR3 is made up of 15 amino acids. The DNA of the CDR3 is TGTGCCAGCAGCTTAAACTCCTTGAACACCGGGGAGCTGTTTTTT. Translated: CASSLNSLNTGELFF. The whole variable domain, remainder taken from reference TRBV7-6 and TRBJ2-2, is GAGVSQSPRYKVTKRGQDVALRCDPISGHVSLYWYRQALGQGPEFLTYFNYEAQQDKSGLPNDRFSAERPEGSISTLTIQRTEQRDSAMYRCASSLNSLNTGELFFGEGSRLTVL.

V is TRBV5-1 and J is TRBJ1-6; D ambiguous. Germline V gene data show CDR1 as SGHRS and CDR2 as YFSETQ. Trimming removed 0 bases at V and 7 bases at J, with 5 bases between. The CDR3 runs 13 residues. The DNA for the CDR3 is TGCGCCAGCAGCTTGGATCAGAATTCACCCCTCCACTTT. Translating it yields CASSLDQNSPLHF.

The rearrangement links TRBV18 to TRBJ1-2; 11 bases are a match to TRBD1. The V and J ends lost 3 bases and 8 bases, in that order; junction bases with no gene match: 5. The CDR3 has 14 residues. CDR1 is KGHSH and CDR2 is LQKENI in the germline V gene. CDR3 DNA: TGTGCCAGCTCACCCGGACAGGGGGCGCGGGGCTACACCTTC. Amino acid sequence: CASSPGQGARGYTF.

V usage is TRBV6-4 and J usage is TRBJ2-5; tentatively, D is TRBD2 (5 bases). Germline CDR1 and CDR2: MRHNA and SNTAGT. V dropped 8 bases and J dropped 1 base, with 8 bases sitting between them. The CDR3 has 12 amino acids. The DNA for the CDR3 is TGTGCCAGCCCTCGGGGCCAAGAGACCCAGTACTTC. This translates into CASPRGQETQYF.

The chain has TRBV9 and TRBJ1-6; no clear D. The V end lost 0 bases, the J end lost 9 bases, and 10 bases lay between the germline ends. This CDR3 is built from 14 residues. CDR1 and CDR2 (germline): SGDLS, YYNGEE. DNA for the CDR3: TGTGCCAGCAGCGTAGGAGGAGCCGGTTCACCCCTCCACTTT. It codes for CASSVGGAGSPLHF.

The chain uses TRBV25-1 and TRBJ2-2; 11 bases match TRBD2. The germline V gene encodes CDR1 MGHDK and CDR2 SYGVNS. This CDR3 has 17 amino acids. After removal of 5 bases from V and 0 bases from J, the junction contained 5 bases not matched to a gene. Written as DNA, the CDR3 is TGTGCCAGCAGTCCCGGTAGCGGGGGGGCGAACACCGGGGAGCTGTTTTTT. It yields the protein CASSPGSGGANTGELFF.

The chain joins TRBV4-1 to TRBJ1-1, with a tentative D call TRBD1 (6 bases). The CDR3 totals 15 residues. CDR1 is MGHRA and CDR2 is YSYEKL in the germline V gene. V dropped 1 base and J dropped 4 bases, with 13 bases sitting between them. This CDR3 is CASSQARQESTEAFF. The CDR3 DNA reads TGCGCCAGCAGCCAAGCCCGACAGGAGTCCACTGAAGCTTTCTTT.

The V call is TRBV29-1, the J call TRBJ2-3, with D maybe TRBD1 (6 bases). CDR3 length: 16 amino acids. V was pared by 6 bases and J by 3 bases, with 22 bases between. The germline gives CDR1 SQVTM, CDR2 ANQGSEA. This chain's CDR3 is CSVGAVWGLGTDTQYF. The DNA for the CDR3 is TGCAGCGTGGGGGCTGTATGGGGGCTAGGGACAGATACGCAGTATTTT.

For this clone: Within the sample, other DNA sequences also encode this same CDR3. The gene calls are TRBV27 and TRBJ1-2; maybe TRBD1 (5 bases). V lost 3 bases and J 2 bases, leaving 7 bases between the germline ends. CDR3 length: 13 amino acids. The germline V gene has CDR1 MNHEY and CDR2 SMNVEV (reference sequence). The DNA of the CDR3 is TGTGCCAGCAGTTTGTCAGGGAACTATGGCTACACCTTC. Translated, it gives CASSLSGNYGYTF.

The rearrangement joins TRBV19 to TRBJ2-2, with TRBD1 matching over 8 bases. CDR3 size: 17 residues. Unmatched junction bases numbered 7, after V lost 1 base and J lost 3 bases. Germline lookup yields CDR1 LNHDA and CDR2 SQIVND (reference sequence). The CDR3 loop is CASSIGQGARDTGELFF. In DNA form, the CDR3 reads TGTGCCAGTAGTATAGGCCAGGGGGCGCGGGACACCGGGGAGCTGTTTTTT.

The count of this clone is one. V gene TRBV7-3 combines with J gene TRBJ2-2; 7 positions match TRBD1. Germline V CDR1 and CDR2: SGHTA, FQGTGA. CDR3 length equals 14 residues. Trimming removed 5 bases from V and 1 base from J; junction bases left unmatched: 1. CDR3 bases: TGTGCCAGCAGCCGACAGGGGAACACCGGGGAGCTGTTTTTT. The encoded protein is CASSRQGNTGELFF.

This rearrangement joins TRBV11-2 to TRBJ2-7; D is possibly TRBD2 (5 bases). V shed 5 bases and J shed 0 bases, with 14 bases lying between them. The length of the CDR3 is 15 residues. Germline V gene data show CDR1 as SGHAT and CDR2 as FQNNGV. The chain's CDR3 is CASSGAGLSSYEQYF. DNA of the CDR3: TGTGCCAGCAGCGGCGCGGGCCTGAGCTCCTACGAGCAGTACTTC. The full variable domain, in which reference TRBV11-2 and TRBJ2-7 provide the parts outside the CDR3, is EAGVAQSPRYKIIEKRQSVAFWCNPISGHATLYWYQQILGQGPKLLIQFQNNGVVDDSQLPKDRFSAERLKGVDSTLKIQPAKLEDSAVYLCASSGAGLSSYEQYFGPGTRLTVT.

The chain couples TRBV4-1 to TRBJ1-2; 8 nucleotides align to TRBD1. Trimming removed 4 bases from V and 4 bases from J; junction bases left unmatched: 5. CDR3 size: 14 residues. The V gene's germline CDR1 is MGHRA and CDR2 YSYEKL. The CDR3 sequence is CASSRDRGGYGYTF. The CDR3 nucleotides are TGCGCCAGCAGCCGAGACAGGGGTGGCTATGGCTACACCTTC.

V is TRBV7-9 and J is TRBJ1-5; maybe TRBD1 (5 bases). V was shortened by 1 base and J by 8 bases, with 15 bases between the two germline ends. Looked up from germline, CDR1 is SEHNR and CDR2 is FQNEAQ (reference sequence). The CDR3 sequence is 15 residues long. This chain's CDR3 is CASSLVGAGKEPQHF. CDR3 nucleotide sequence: TGTGCCAGCAGCTTAGTAGGGGCAGGGAAGGAGCCCCAGCATTTT. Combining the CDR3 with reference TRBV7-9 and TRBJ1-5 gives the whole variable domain DTGVSQNPRHKITKRGQNVTFRCDPISEHNRLYWYRQTLGQGPEFLTYFQNEAQLEKSRLLSDRFSAERPKGSFSTLEIQRTEQGDSAMYLCASSLVGAGKEPQHFGDGTRLSIL.

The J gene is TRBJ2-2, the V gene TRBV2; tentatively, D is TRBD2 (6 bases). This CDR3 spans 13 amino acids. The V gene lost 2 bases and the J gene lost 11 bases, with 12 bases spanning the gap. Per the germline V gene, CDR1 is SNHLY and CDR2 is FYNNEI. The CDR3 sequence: CASSETWGVELFF. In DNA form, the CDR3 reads TGTGCCAGCAGTGAAACATGGGGGGTCGAGCTGTTTTTT.

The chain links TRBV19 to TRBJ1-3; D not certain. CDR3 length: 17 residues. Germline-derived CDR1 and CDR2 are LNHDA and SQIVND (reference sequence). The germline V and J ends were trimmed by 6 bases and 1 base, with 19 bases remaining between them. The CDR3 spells CASRTPPSGRSGNTIYF. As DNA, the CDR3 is TGTGCCAGTAGGACACCCCCATCTGGGCGATCTGGAAACACCATATATTTT.

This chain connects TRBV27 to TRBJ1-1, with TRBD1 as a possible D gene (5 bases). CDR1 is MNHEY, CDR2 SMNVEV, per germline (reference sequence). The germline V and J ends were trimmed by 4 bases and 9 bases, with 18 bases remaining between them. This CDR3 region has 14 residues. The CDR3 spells CASSSGPRARKAFF. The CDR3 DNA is TGTGCCAGCAGTTCCGGGCCCAGGGCAAGAAAAGCTTTCTTT.

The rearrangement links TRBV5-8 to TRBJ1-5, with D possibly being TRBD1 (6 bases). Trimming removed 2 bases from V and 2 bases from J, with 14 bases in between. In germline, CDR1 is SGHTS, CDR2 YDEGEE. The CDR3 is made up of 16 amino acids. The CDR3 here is CASSFSQGQRNQPQHF. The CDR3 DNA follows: TGTGCCAGCAGCTTTTCCCAGGGGCAGCGCAATCAGCCCCAGCATTTT.

In DNA form, the CDR3 reads TGTGCCAGCAGCATAAAAATGAACACTGAAGCTTTCTTT. Translated, it gives CASSIKMNTEAFF. The rearrangement links TRBV7-2 to TRBJ1-1; D uncertain. V lost 5 bases, J lost 0 bases, and 7 bases lay in between. Germline values: CDR1 SGHTA, CDR2 FQGNSA. The CDR3 consists of 13 residues. Using reference TRBV7-2 and TRBJ1-1 for the parts outside the CDR3, the full variable domain is GAGVSQSPSNKVTEKGKDVELRCDPISGHTALYWYRQSLGQGLEFLIYFQGNSAPDKSGLPSDRFSAERTGGSVSTLTIQRTQQEDSAVYLCASSIKMNTEAFFGQGTRLTVV.

The CDR3 nucleotides are TGCGCCAGCAGCGTTGGGGACAACTCAGGCACAGATACGCAGTATTTT. The encoded protein is CASSVGDNSGTDTQYF. This chain uses TRBV5-1 with TRBJ2-3, with a tentative D call TRBD1 (6 bases). CDR1 SGHRS and CDR2 YFSETQ come from the germline V gene. The V end lost 4 bases, the J end lost 1 base, and 16 bases lay between the germline ends. This CDR3 has 16 residues.